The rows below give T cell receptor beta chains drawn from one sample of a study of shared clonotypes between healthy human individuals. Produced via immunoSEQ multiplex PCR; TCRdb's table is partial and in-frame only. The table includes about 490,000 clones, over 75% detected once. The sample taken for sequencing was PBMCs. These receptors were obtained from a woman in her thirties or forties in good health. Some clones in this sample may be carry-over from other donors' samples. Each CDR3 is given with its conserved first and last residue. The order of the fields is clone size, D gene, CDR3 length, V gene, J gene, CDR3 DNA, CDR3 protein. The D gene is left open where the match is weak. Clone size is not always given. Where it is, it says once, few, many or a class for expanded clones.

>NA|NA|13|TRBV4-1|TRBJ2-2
TGCGCCAGCAGCCAGCTTTACACCGGGGAGCTGTTTTTT
CASSQLYTGELFF
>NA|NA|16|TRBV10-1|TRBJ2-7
TGCGCCAGCAGTGAGGGGACGGGAAGGGTAAGTTACGAGCAGTACTTC
CASSEGTGRVSYEQYF
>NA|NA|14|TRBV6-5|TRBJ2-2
TGTGCCAGCAGTTACTCCGGAGACACCGGGGAGCTGTTTTTT
CASSYSGDTGELFF
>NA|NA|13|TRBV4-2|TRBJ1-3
TGTGCCAGCAGCTACAGCTCTGGAAACACCATATATTTT
CASSYSSGNTIYF
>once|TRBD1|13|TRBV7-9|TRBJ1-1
TGTGCCAGCAGATGGACAGGGGGCATTGAAGCTTTCTTT
CASRWTGGIEAFF
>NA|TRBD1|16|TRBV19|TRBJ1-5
TGTGCCAGTAGCACCGCCCAGGGGGCGCGGAATCAGCCCCAGCATTTT
CASSTAQGARNQPQHF
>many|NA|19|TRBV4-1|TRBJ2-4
TGCGCCAGCAGCCAAGGGAATAGGTTTGTCTTTAGCCGGGCGGACATTCAGTACTTC
CASSQGNRFVFSRADIQYF
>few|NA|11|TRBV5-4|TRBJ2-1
TGTGCCAGCAGCTTGGGCCCAGGGAAGTTCTTC
CASSLGPGKFF
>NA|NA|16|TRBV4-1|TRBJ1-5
TGCGCCAGCAGCGTGGACGGGGGTATAGGCAATCAGCCCCAGCATTTT
CASSVDGGIGNQPQHF
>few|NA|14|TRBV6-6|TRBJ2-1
TGTGCCAGCAGTCTCGACTCGGACTACAATGAGCAGTTCTTC
CASSLDSDYNEQFF
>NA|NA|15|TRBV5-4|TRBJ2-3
TGTGCCAGCAGCTACCCAGAATGGGGCGTAGATACGCAGTATTTT
CASSYPEWGVDTQYF
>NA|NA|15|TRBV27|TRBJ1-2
TGTGCCAGCAGTTTTTTCCCACCAAAAGGGTTTGGCTACACCTTC
CASSFFPPKGFGYTF
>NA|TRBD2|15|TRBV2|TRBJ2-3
TGTGCCAGCAGGGGACTAGGCCTTAGCACAGATACGCAGTATTTT
CASRGLGLSTDTQYF
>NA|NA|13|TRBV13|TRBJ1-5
TGTGCCAGCAGCCTAGGATCCTCAGAGCCCCAGCATTTT
CASSLGSSEPQHF
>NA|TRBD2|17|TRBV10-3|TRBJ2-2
TGTGCCATCAGCCTAGGACTAGCGGGGGAGAACACCGGGGAGCTGTTTTTT
CAISLGLAGENTGELFF
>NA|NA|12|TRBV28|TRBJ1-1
TGTGCCAGCAGTTTATTTGCAGATGAAGCTTTCTTT
CASSLFADEAFF
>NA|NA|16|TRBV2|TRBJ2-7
TGTGCCAGCAGTGAAATGGCGGGACGGGGAATCTACGAGCAGTACTTC
CASSEMAGRGIYEQYF
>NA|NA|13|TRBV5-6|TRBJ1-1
TGTGCCAGCAGCTTCACCCTGAACACTGAAGCTTTCTTT
CASSFTLNTEAFF
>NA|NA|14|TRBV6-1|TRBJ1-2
TGTGCCAGCAGCCAGGACAGAGAGAACTATGGCTACACCTTC
CASSQDRENYGYTF
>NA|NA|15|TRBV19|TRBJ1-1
TGTGCCAGTAGTATTGCCCTGGGGACGAACACTGAAGCTTTCTTT
CASSIALGTNTEAFF
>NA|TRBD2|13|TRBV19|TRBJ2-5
TGTGCCAGTAGTATACCCGGGGGGGAGACCCAGTACTTC
CASSIPGGETQYF
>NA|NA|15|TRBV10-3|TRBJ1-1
TGTGCCATCAGTGACCCCGGACAGCCGAACACTGAAGCTTTCTTT
CAISDPGQPNTEAFF
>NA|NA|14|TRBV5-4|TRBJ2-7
TGTGCCAGCAGTGGGACTCCGGCGGCCCGCGAGCAGTACTTC
CASSGTPAAREQYF
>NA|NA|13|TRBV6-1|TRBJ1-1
TGTGCCAGCAGTGGCCTACGGGGCACTGAAGCTTTCTTT
CASSGLRGTEAFF
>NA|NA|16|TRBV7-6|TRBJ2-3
TGTGCCAGCAGCTTAAGTTTTGGGGGGCTGACAGATACGCAGTATTTT
CASSLSFGGLTDTQYF
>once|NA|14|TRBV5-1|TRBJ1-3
TGCGCCAGCAGCTCCACAGGGCAAGGAAACACCATATATTTT
CASSSTGQGNTIYF
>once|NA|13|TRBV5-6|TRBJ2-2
TGTGCCAGCAGCCCCCCGGGTACCGGGGAGCTGTTTTTT
CASSPPGTGELFF
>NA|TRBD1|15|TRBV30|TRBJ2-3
TGTGCCTGGAGTGCAGGGACAGAAAACACAGATACGCAGTATTTT
CAWSAGTENTDTQYF
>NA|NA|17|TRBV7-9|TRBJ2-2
TGTGCCAGCAGCTCACCAATTGGGGGCCCGAACACCGGGGAGCTGTTTTTT
CASSSPIGGPNTGELFF
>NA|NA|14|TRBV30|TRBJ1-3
TGTGCCTGGAGTCCCGGGATATCTGGAAACACCATATATTTT
CAWSPGISGNTIYF
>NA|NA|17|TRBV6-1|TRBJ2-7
TGTGCCAGCAGTGATCGGACAGTTCGAGCGGGACGCTACGAGCAGTACTTC
CASSDRTVRAGRYEQYF
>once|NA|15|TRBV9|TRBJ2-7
TGTGCCAGCAGCGCCCTGGGGGGGCGATCCTACGAGCAGTACTTC
CASSALGGRSYEQYF
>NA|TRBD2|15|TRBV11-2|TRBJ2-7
TGTGCCAGCAGCTTAAACGCGGGAGTATATAACGAGCAGTACTTC
CASSLNAGVYNEQYF
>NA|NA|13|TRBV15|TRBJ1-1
TGTGCCACCCGCTTTGGGGGGGAGGGTGAAGCTTTCTTT
CATRFGGEGEAFF
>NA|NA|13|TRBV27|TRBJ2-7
TGTGCCAGCAAGAGTCAGGGGCCCTACGAGCAGTACTTC
CASKSQGPYEQYF
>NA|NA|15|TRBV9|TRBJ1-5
TGTGCCAGCAGCGTATTAGCAGATAGCAATCAGCCCCAGCATTTT
CASSVLADSNQPQHF
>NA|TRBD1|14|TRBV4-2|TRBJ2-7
TGTGCCAGCAGCCACCCCGGGACAGGGTCTGTGCAGTACTTC
CASSHPGTGSVQYF
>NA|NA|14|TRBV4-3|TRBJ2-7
TGCGCCAGCAGCCAAGATTCGGGCAGCTACGAGCAGTACTTC
CASSQDSGSYEQYF
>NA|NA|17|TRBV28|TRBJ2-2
TGTGCCAGCAGTTTACCGGACAGTTATACGAACACCGGGGAGCTGTTTTTT
CASSLPDSYTNTGELFF
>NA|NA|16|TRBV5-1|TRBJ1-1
TGCGCCAGCAGCAGAGAGCCGGGACAAGGTAACACTGAAGCTTTCTTT
CASSREPGQGNTEAFF
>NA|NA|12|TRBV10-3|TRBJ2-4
TGTGCCATCAGTGAAACTGGAAACATTCAGTACTTC
CAISETGNIQYF
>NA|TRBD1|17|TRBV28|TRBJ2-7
TGTGCCAGCGACTCCGGGACAGGGACTTGGAGGCGCCACGAGCAGTACTTC
CASDSGTGTWRRHEQYF